The 14 T cell receptor beta chains below all came from one sample that was sequenced in a study of T cells in localized non-small cell lung cancer. Sequencing was performed with immunoSEQ multiplex PCR; in TCRdb, only in-frame clones are kept and a portion is missing. The table includes around 29,000 clones, 80% to 95% detected once. The sample consisted of peripheral blood, taken before any cancer treatment. Receptors were obtained from a female donor aged 60 or older with stage I lung adenocarcinoma.

The rearrangement links TRBV28 to TRBJ1-3; maybe TRBD1 (6 bases). With 7 bases removed from V and 4 bases from J, the gap between germline ends came to 17 bases. The CDR3 runs to 15 residues. From germline, CDR1 is MDHEN and CDR2 SYDVKM. CDR3 bases: TGTGCCAGCACCGATCCCAGGGGCGCCGGAAACACCATATATTTT. This gives the protein CASTDPRGAGNTIYF.

The V call is TRBV28, the J call TRBJ1-5; 8 positions match TRBD1. Per germline, CDR1 MDHEN and CDR2 SYDVKM. This CDR3 comprises 14 residues. J was trimmed by 4 bases and V by 7 bases; bases with no gene match: 6. This CDR3 reads CASIPGQGNQPQHF. CDR3 DNA: TGTGCCAGCATCCCAGGACAGGGAAATCAGCCCCAGCATTTT.

The rearrangement links TRBV10-3 to TRBJ2-1; a possible D gene is TRBD2 (5 bases). Trimming removed 0 bases at V and 7 bases at J, with 10 bases between. This CDR3 is built from 14 residues. The germline CDR1 and CDR2 sequences are ENHRY and SYGVKD. In DNA, the CDR3 is TGTGCCATCAGTGAGTCCACTAGATTTAATGAGCAGTTCTTC. Encoded protein: CAISESTRFNEQFF.

V is TRBV5-6 and J is TRBJ1-4, with a tentative D call TRBD1 (6 bases). Germline CDR1 and CDR2: SGHDT and YYEEEE. This CDR3 is 16 amino acids long. Trimming left V 6 bases short and J 0 bases short, with 15 bases between. Here the CDR3 reads CASNEWGLATNEKLFF. CDR3 nucleotide sequence: TGTGCCAGCAACGAATGGGGGCTTGCAACTAATGAAAAACTGTTTTTT.

This clone has a single count. The genes are TRBV7-9 and TRBJ1-3; D is undetermined. V dropped 5 bases and J dropped 0 bases, with 14 bases sitting between them. Germline V gene data show CDR1 as SEHNR and CDR2 as FQNEAQ (reference sequence). CDR3 length equals 16 residues. The CDR3 DNA follows: TGTGCCAGCAGCCCCTGGACCAGTTCCTCTGGAAACACCATATATTTT. This sequence encodes CASSPWTSSSGNTIYF.

The chain links TRBV6-1 to TRBJ1-4; D is uncertain. The CDR3 sequence is 15 residues long. Germline loops: CDR1 MNHNS, CDR2 SASEGT. V dropped 4 bases and J dropped 0 bases, with 9 bases sitting between them. The CDR3 nucleotides are TGTGCCAGCAGTGTGCAGTACGCAACTAATGAAAAACTGTTTTTT. Translation gives CASSVQYATNEKLFF.

This sequence joins TRBV5-1 and TRBJ1-1; weak D call: TRBD1 (5 bases). This CDR3 has 16 amino acids. Germline CDR1 is SGHRS and CDR2 is YFSETQ. The germline V and J ends were trimmed by 4 bases and 0 bases, with 16 bases remaining between them. The CDR3 loop is CASSLLAGRMNTEAFF. CDR3 sequence (DNA): TGCGCCAGCAGCCTTTTAGCGGGGCGGATGAACACTGAAGCTTTCTTT. The full variable domain, its missing parts supplied by reference TRBV5-1 and TRBJ1-1, is KAGVTQTPRYLIKTRGQQVTLSCSPISGHRSVSWYQQTPGQGLQFLFEYFSETQRNKGNFPGRFSGRQFSNSRSEMNVSTLELGDSALYLCASSLLAGRMNTEAFFGQGTRLTVV.

Here the CDR3 DNA reads TGTGCCAGCAAAAAGGCTGGGGGCCTCTCCTACGAGCAGTACTTC. This sequence encodes CASKKAGGLSYEQYF. The chain joins TRBV27 to TRBJ2-7, with a weak D call TRBD1 (6 bases). Germline values: CDR1 MNHEY, CDR2 SMNVEV (reference sequence). Trimming left V 7 bases short and J 0 bases short, with 16 bases between. CDR3 size: 15 residues.

The V gene is TRBV15, the J gene TRBJ2-6, with D perhaps matching TRBD2 (5 bases). The CDR3 totals 16 residues. The germline V gene has CDR1 LNHNV and CDR2 YYDKDF (reference sequence). Trimming removed 0 bases from V and 2 bases from J, with 8 bases in between. The CDR3 DNA is TGTGCCACCAGCAGAGATGGGAGTACTGGGGCCAACGTCCTGACTTTC. Its protein is CATSRDGSTGANVLTF.

This clone appeared a few times. The chain uses TRBV18 and TRBJ1-2, with 8 positions matching TRBD1. Germline-derived CDR1 and CDR2 are KGHSH and LQKENI. The CDR3 runs to 13 residues. The V and J ends lost 4 bases and 7 bases, in that order; junction bases with no gene match: 5. CDR3 in amino acids: CASSQDRDGGYTF. The CDR3 DNA is TGTGCCAGCTCACAGGACAGGGACGGTGGCTACACCTTC.

The chain is built from TRBV14 and TRBJ1-1, with TRBD1 matching over 7 bases. The CDR3 consists of 15 residues. Germline V CDR1 and CDR2: SGHDN, FVKESK. The V segment lost 4 bases and the J segment 6 bases; nucleotides outside the gene matches: 11. The DNA of the CDR3 is TGTGCCAGCAGCCTTTACCGAGGGACAGCCTCTGAAGCTTTCTTT. It specifies CASSLYRGTASEAFF.

The chain uses TRBV20-1 and TRBJ2-2, with D unresolved. CDR3 length: 11 residues. Germline loops: CDR1 DFQATT, CDR2 SNEGSKA (reference sequence). The V end was cut by 6 bases, the J end by 3 bases, with 5 bases between. CDR3 protein: CSATDTGELFF. CDR3 bases: TGCAGTGCCACAGACACCGGGGAGCTGTTTTTT.

The rearrangement uses TRBV6-1 and TRBJ2-1, with TRBD2 identical over 8 bases. With 4 bases clipped from V and 8 bases from J, the junction kept 13 bases outside the gene matches. The CDR3 length is 16 residues. CDR1 is MNHNS, CDR2 SASEGT, per germline. This chain's CDR3 is CASSVLRDGGADEQFF. As DNA, the CDR3 is TGTGCCAGCAGTGTTCTGCGTGACGGGGGGGCCGATGAGCAGTTCTTC.

The rearrangement links TRBV28 to TRBJ1-1; 7 bases are shared with TRBD1. The germline CDR1 and CDR2 sequences are MDHEN and SYDVKM. V lost 6 bases and J lost 4; bases outside the gene matches: 5. The CDR3 has 13 residues. In DNA form, the CDR3 reads TGTGCCAGCAGGGAGACAGGGCCCACTGAAGCTTTCTTT. Translated: CASRETGPTEAFF.